This T cell receptor (beta chain) was sequenced during a study of blood T cell repertoires in COVID-19. Turning to the study itself: The samples span acute and convalescent COVID-19 from the United States, Italy and Spain. Sample material is recorded as cDNA or gDNA derived from T cells, B-cell-depleted T cells, or PBMCs.

Per the authors' pipeline: Amplifying reference gene primers gave estimates of nucleated cell counts. Profiled with immunoSEQ multiplex PCR; TCRdb holds only in-frame clones, not every one. V and J calls and clone size come straight from that table; D and trimming were deduced from the DNA. The top ten hold 64% of the sample, which has approximately 20,000 clones, almost 85% seen once. This clone was counted between two and nine times. Per germline, CDR1 SGDLS and CDR2 YYNGEE. The CDR3 covers 15 residues. The J segment lost 2 bases and the V segment lost 3 bases, leaving 8 bases of the junction unmatched.

V is TRBV9 and J is TRBJ2-7, with 7 bases matching TRBD2. Sequencing was carried out using peripheral blood. This receptor was identified in a man older than 75 with acute or convalescent COVID-19. The CDR3 spells CASSGEGTPPYEQYF. The CDR3 region has the DNA TGTGCCAGCAGCGGGGAGGGGACCCCGCCCTACGAGCAGTACTTC.